The 25 T cell receptor beta chains listed next were all sequenced from one sample in a study of shared clonotypes between healthy human individuals. Naive CD8 cells comprised CD45RO-negative, CCR7-positively selected cells, excluding terminally differentiated effector memory CD45RA+ cells. Clones were read by immunoSEQ multiplex PCR, and TCRdb kept only the in-frame ones, dropping some. Here the sample spans approximately 1.9 million clones, roughly 95% being singletons. The sequencing input was naive CD8+ T cells from PBMCs. All receptors come from a man aged 18-30 years in good health. Some clones in this sample may be carry-over from other donors' samples.

The rearrangement uses TRBV7-9 and TRBJ1-2, with TRBD1 matching over 7 bases. CDR1 is SEHNR, CDR2 FQNEAQ, per germline (reference sequence). Trimming removed 8 bases from V and 7 bases from J; junction bases left unmatched: 28. The CDR3 spans 19 residues. The CDR3 bases are TGTGCCAGCCTTAGAATAGGGGGCAAACCGGGACACCGGTTTTTTGGCTACACCTTC. Translation: CASLRIGGKPGHRFFGYTF.

This clone was seen only a few times. The rearrangement uses TRBV29-1 and TRBJ2-1; no firm D call. V dropped 7 bases and J dropped 5 bases, with 9 bases sitting between them. Per the germline V gene, CDR1 is SQVTM and CDR2 is ANQGSEA. The CDR3 length is 11 residues. CDR3 protein: CSATVNNEQFF. The CDR3 DNA follows: TGCAGCGCTACGGTAAACAATGAGCAGTTCTTC.

The gene calls are TRBV5-6 and TRBJ1-3, with TRBD1 matching over 8 bases. Per the germline V gene, CDR1 is SGHDT and CDR2 is YYEEEE. The CDR3 consists of 17 residues. After removal of 4 bases from V and 2 bases from J, the junction contained 11 bases not matched to a gene. The CDR3, as DNA: TGTGCCAGCAGCGGCGGACAGGGACTCCGGCCTGGAAACACCATATATTTT. Protein product: CASSGGQGLRPGNTIYF.

The sample holds one count of this clone. V and J are TRBV9 and TRBJ2-1; 9 nucleotides match TRBD2. With 3 bases clipped from V and 2 bases from J, the junction kept 3 bases outside the gene matches. The CDR3 has 15 residues. Germline lookup yields CDR1 SGDLS and CDR2 YYNGEE. CDR3 protein: CASSDRLAAYNEQFF. Here the CDR3 DNA reads TGTGCCAGCAGCGATAGACTAGCGGCCTACAATGAGCAGTTCTTC.

This sequence joins TRBV19 and TRBJ2-7; D remains ambiguous. The CDR3 loop spans 16 amino acids. Trimming took off 5 bases at V and 1 base at J, with 18 bases between the two ends. The V gene's germline CDR1 is LNHDA and CDR2 SQIVND (reference sequence). CDR3 loop: CASSPTDERESYEQYF. The DNA for the CDR3 is TGTGCCAGTAGTCCAACGGATGAAAGAGAGTCCTACGAGCAGTACTTC.

The chain couples TRBV7-6 to TRBJ2-7, with 12 bases that match TRBD2. V shed 5 bases, J shed 0 bases, and the junction held 5 bases outside the gene matches. Germline lookup yields CDR1 SGHVS and CDR2 FNYEAQ. The CDR3 length is 16 residues. In nucleotides, the CDR3 is TGTGCCAGCAGCATACTAGCGGGAGGTTCCTCCTACGAGCAGTACTTC. Its protein product is CASSILAGGSSYEQYF.

The chain joins TRBV13 to TRBJ2-7; possible D gene TRBD1, 6 bases. Germline CDR1 reads PRHDT; CDR2 reads FYEKMQ (reference sequence). The CDR3 runs to 14 residues. Trimming took off 4 bases at V and 4 bases at J, with 14 bases between the two ends. CDR3 residues: CASSSRDKQYEQYF. The DNA for the CDR3 is TGTGCCAGCAGCTCCCGGGACAAACAATACGAGCAGTACTTC.

The J gene is TRBJ2-4, the V gene TRBV30; D perhaps matches TRBD2 (6 bases). Trimming cost V 5 bases and J 4 bases, with 12 bases left between them. The CDR3 has 13 amino acids. The germline gives CDR1 GTSNPN, CDR2 SVGIG (reference sequence). CDR3: CAWAWGDKNIQYF. CDR3 nucleotides: TGTGCCTGGGCCTGGGGGGATAAAAACATTCAGTACTTC.

The chain combines TRBV5-4 with TRBJ1-2; D ambiguous. The CDR3 consists of 15 residues. The ends were cut back, 0 bases at V and 8 bases at J, with 17 bases in the middle. The germline gives CDR1 SGHNT, CDR2 YYREEE (reference sequence). In nucleotides, the CDR3 is TGTGCCAGCAGCTTGGAAGATCCCACGTTTGAAGGCTACACCTTC. It encodes CASSLEDPTFEGYTF.

The chain recombines TRBV9 with TRBJ1-2; 9 bases fit TRBD1. J was trimmed by 1 base and V by 4 bases; bases with no gene match: 8. CDR3 size: 16 residues. Germline lookup yields CDR1 SGDLS and CDR2 YYNGEE. The CDR3 here is CASSPGQGAVNYGYTF. CDR3 nucleotides: TGTGCCAGCAGCCCGGGACAGGGCGCCGTTAACTATGGCTACACCTTC.

The V and J genes are TRBV29-1 and TRBJ2-3; no clear D. Trimming cost V 6 bases and J 4 bases, with 14 bases left between them. The CDR3 runs 13 residues. Germline V gives CDR1 SQVTM, CDR2 ANQGSEA. CDR3 region: CSVALGRSDTQYF. The CDR3 DNA follows: TGCAGCGTGGCGTTGGGCAGGTCAGATACGCAGTATTTT.

The chain couples TRBV25-1 to TRBJ1-1; perhaps TRBD1 as D (6 bases). Trimming shortened V by 0 bases and J by 3 bases, and 8 bases separated the two germline ends. The CDR3 has 14 residues. CDR1 and CDR2 from the germline V gene are MGHDK and SYGVNS. The CDR3 spells CASSEYEGDTEAFF. Written as DNA, the CDR3 is TGTGCCAGCAGTGAATATGAGGGGGACACTGAAGCTTTCTTT.

The chain is built from TRBV27 and TRBJ1-2; D may be TRBD1 (5 bases). Germline V gene data show CDR1 as MNHEY and CDR2 as SMNVEV (reference sequence). The CDR3 runs 17 residues. V was pared by 2 bases and J by 4 bases, with 20 bases between. The CDR3 bases are TGTGCCAGCAGTTTAACATCTCAGGGCCCTCGGACCTATGGCTACACCTTC. Translated, it gives CASSLTSQGPRTYGYTF.

The chain is built from TRBV4-3 and TRBJ1-5, with D perhaps matching TRBD1 (6 bases). The germline V gene has CDR1 LGHNA and CDR2 YSLEER. CDR3 length equals 15 residues. V was clipped by 1 base and J by 2 bases, with 9 bases between them. DNA of the CDR3: TGCGCCAGCAGCCAAGTACAGGGCGGCAATCAGCCCCAGCATTTT. It codes for CASSQVQGGNQPQHF.

The V and J genes are TRBV4-1 and TRBJ1-1, with 8 bases aligning to TRBD1. CDR3 size: 16 residues. Trimming at V came to 2 bases and at J to 6 bases, leaving 11 bases not matched to a gene. The germline V gene encodes CDR1 MGHRA and CDR2 YSYEKL. The CDR3 protein is CASSQIPAGGPPEAFF. The CDR3 DNA is TGCGCCAGCAGCCAAATCCCTGCAGGGGGCCCCCCTGAAGCTTTCTTT.

J is TRBJ2-2 and V is TRBV15, with unresolved D. Germline V gives CDR1 LNHNV, CDR2 YYDKDF (reference sequence). The germline V and J ends were trimmed by 5 bases and 4 bases, with 14 bases remaining between them. This CDR3 spans 15 amino acids. The CDR3: CATSSRGLGTGELFF. For the CDR3, the DNA is TGTGCCACCAGCTCGAGAGGTCTGGGCACCGGGGAGCTGTTTTTT.

In this sample, this clone turned up once. The same CDR3 arises from other DNA sequences in this sample as well. This chain joins TRBV11-2 and TRBJ2-3; the D is unclear. CDR1 and CDR2 from the germline V gene are SGHAT and FQNNGV. The CDR3 contains 13 residues. V was shortened by 2 bases and J by 1 base, with 4 bases between the two germline ends. DNA of the CDR3: TGTGCCAGCAGCTTATCGGGCACAGATACGCAGTATTTT. Its translation: CASSLSGTDTQYF.

This chain links TRBV10-2 with TRBJ1-5; perhaps TRBD1 as D (6 bases). This CDR3 is built from 14 residues. V was cut by 6 bases and J by 8 bases, with 17 bases left in between. Germline CDR1 WSHSY, CDR2 SAAADI. The CDR3 nucleotides are TGCGCCAGCAGAACAGGGTTCCCTGGGGAGCCCCAGCATTTT. It yields the protein CASRTGFPGEPQHF.

A remark on this clone: This could be a read error, since a much larger clone is one nucleotide away. Other DNA sequences in the sample encode the same CDR3. The rearrangement links TRBV5-1 to TRBJ1-1; D ambiguous. The CDR3 has 11 residues. CDR1 SGHRS and CDR2 YFSETQ come from the germline V gene. Trimming shortened V by 2 bases and J by 5 bases, and 4 bases separated the two germline ends. CDR3 sequence: CASSFGTEAFF. CDR3 nucleotides: TGCGCCAGCAGCTTTGGGACTGAAGCTTTCTTT.

The rearrangement joins TRBV5-1 to TRBJ1-2; 7 nucleotides align to TRBD1. Germline V CDR1 and CDR2: SGHRS, YFSETQ. The CDR3 loop spans 16 amino acids. V gave up 0 bases and J gave up 4 bases; unmatched junction bases: 9. In DNA form, the CDR3 reads TGCGCCAGCAGCTTGGAGGCAGGGCCAGGGGGCTATGGCTACACCTTC. Translation: CASSLEAGPGGYGYTF.

The CDR3 region has the DNA TGTGCCAGCAGCGTAGCCAAGAGCACAGATACGCAGTATTTT. Translated, it gives CASSVAKSTDTQYF. The rearrangement links TRBV9 to TRBJ2-3; no reliable D call. V was cut by 0 bases and J by 0 bases, with 5 bases left in between. The CDR3 is 14 residues long. The germline V gene encodes CDR1 SGDLS and CDR2 YYNGEE.

This rearrangement joins TRBV19 to TRBJ2-3; 13 nucleotides agree with TRBD2. CDR1 and CDR2 (germline): LNHDA, SQIVND (reference sequence). J gave up 2 bases and V 7 bases, and 6 bases lay outside the gene matches. There are 16 residues in the CDR3. The CDR3 loop reads CASKPLAGGPTDTQYF. CDR3 nucleotides: TGTGCCAGTAAACCACTAGCGGGAGGGCCCACAGATACGCAGTATTTT.

The chain employs TRBV19 and TRBJ1-1; 7 bases line up with TRBD1. Germline CDR1 and CDR2: LNHDA and SQIVND (reference sequence). This CDR3 comprises 16 residues. J gave up 3 bases and V 4 bases, and 11 bases lay outside the gene matches. CDR3: CASSTLVGGVDTEAFF. The CDR3 DNA reads TGTGCCAGTAGTACCTTAGTAGGGGGCGTGGACACTGAAGCTTTCTTT.

V gene TRBV19 combines with J gene TRBJ2-7; D may be TRBD1 (6 bases). The CDR3 runs to 14 residues. V was trimmed by 5 bases and J by 5 bases, leaving 16 bases between them. Germline loops: CDR1 LNHDA, CDR2 SQIVND (reference sequence). The chain's CDR3 is CASSAYRDAHEQYF. Written as DNA, the CDR3 is TGTGCCAGTAGTGCCTACAGGGATGCCCACGAGCAGTACTTC.

The chain carries TRBV6-1 and TRBJ1-2; 7 positions match TRBD1. The CDR3 has 15 residues. The V and J ends lost 2 bases and 4 bases, in that order; junction bases with no gene match: 7. CDR1 and CDR2 from the germline V gene are MNHNS and SASEGT. The CDR3 coding sequence is TGTGCCAGCAGTGAATGGAGACAGGGATCCTATGGCTACACCTTC. Translating gives CASSEWRQGSYGYTF.